Shown below are 18 T cell receptor beta chains from a single sample sequenced in a study of response to subunit inactivated influenza vaccine. TCRdb recomputed calls from the RT-PCR reads with MiXCR, one row per CDR3 protein. The data contain 490,000 or so distinct CDR3 sequences, less than 8% of them singletons. The sample consisted of PBMCs from blood, taken around 25 months after vaccination. The receptor source for this set is a man aged 50 to 69 who received an inactivated influenza vaccine.

Regarding this clonotype: Likely a read error: the CDR3 ends without its conserved phenylalanine or tryptophan. The chain employs TRBV5-1 and TRBJ2-6; D perhaps matches TRBD2 (5 bases). The CDR3 sequence is 18 residues long. Germline lookup yields CDR1 SGHRS and CDR2 YFSETQ. Trimming removed 0 bases from V and 0 bases from J, with 13 bases in between. The CDR3 region has the DNA TGCGCCAGCAGCTTGGGGCAGACTACTAGCTCTGGGGCCAACGTCCTGACTTCC. Its translation is CASSLGQTTSSGANVLTS.

This clonotype has more than one count but fewer than ten. This rearrangement joins TRBV10-3 to TRBJ1-2; D remains unclear. V lost 2 bases and J lost 1, with 5 bases in between. Germline V gene data show CDR1 as ENHRY and CDR2 as SYGVKD. There are 13 residues in the CDR3. The CDR3, as DNA: TGTGCCATCAGTGAGCGGATTAACTATGGCTACACCTTC. It specifies CAISERINYGYTF.

The rearrangement links TRBV6-2 or TRBV6-3 to TRBJ1-1; D not certain. The CDR3 covers 14 residues. V shed 2 bases and J shed 1 base, with 8 bases lying between them. Looked up from germline, CDR1 is MNHEY and CDR2 is SVGEGT. Here the CDR3 DNA reads TGTGCCAGCAGTTACCTCGGGGAGAACACTGAAGCTTTCTTT. Translation gives CASSYLGENTEAFF.

The chain links TRBV6-2 or TRBV6-3 to TRBJ2-7; either TRBD1 or TRBD2 may supply D (5 bases each). Germline lookup yields CDR1 MNHEY and CDR2 SVGEGT. The CDR3 is 13 residues long. V was cut by 2 bases and J by 6 bases, with 11 bases left in between. CDR3 coding DNA: TGTGCCAGCAGTTACGGGGCCGGAGGCGAGCAGTACTTC. This sequence encodes CASSYGAGGEQYF.

V gene TRBV5-6 combines with J gene TRBJ2-1; TRBD1 matches 9 bases. Germline V gene lookup returns CDR1 SGHDT and CDR2 YYEEEE. V was clipped by 4 bases and J by 0 bases; unmatched bases: 5. The CDR3 is made up of 16 amino acids. The CDR3: CASSGTGGSSYNEQFF. In DNA, the CDR3 is TGTGCCAGCAGCGGAACAGGGGGCAGCTCCTACAATGAGCAGTTCTTC.

The V gene is TRBV29-1, the J gene TRBJ1-2; D may be TRBD1 (5 bases). V was shortened by 4 bases and J by 7 bases, with 16 bases between the two germline ends. The germline CDR1 and CDR2 sequences are SQVTM and ANQGSEA. This CDR3 spans 13 amino acids. CDR3 DNA: TGCAGCGTTGGGCCCGGACATTCTGGTGGCTACACCTTC. This sequence encodes CSVGPGHSGGYTF.

The rearrangement links TRBV7-2 to TRBJ2-3, with D unresolved. CDR1 and CDR2 from the germline V gene are SGHTA and FQGNSA. This CDR3 contains 15 residues. The germline V and J ends were trimmed by 1 base and 1 base, with 9 bases remaining between them. The CDR3 DNA reads as TGTGCCAGCAGCTTAGGGCTACCCGGCACAGATACGCAGTATTTT. Its translation: CASSLGLPGTDTQYF. The full variable domain, completed using reference TRBV7-2 and TRBJ2-3, is GAGVSQSPSNKVTEKGKDVELRCDPISGHTALYWYRQSLGQGLEFLIYFQGNSAPDKSGLPSDRFSAERTGGSVSTLTIQRTQQEDSAVYLCASSLGLPGTDTQYFGPGTRLTVL.

This clonotype was picked up a small number of times. The J gene is TRBJ1-1, the V gene TRBV3-1, with D hard to call. CDR3 length: 15 residues. The germline V and J ends were trimmed by 1 base and 1 base, with 10 bases remaining between them. Germline V lookup: CDR1 LGHDT, CDR2 YNNKEL (reference sequence). CDR3 protein: CASSQGGLKNTEAFF. CDR3 sequence (DNA): TGTGCCAGCAGCCAAGGAGGATTAAAGAACACTGAAGCTTTCTTT.

The chain links TRBV11-3 to TRBJ2-2, with 9 nucleotides matching TRBD1. The CDR3 has 15 residues. Looked up from germline, CDR1 is SGHNT and CDR2 is YENEEA. Germline trimming cut 4 bases from V and 6 bases from J; bases unmatched to any gene: 6. The CDR3 reads CASSWDRVWSGELFF. The CDR3 DNA follows: TGTGCCAGCAGCTGGGACAGGGTGTGGTCCGGGGAGCTGTTTTTT.

This clonotype was recorded a few times. The chain has TRBV12-3 or TRBV12-4 and TRBJ2-7, with D possibly TRBD1 on 6 matching bases. V gave up 6 bases and J gave up 6 bases, with 15 bases separating them. This CDR3 region has 13 residues. CDR3 sequence: CASRLQGSGEQYF. The CDR3 region has the DNA TGTGCCAGCAGGCTACAGGGCTCGGGCGAGCAGTACTTC.

This clonotype was detected only a few times. The genes are TRBV5-1 and TRBJ2-7; TRBD2 might be the D (5 bases). Germline V gene sequence: CDR1 SGHRS, CDR2 YFSETQ. V dropped 4 bases and J dropped 6 bases, with 8 bases sitting between them. The CDR3 is made up of 11 amino acids. CDR3 sequence (DNA): TGCGCCAGCAGCGAGGGCAGCGAGCAGTACTTC. It codes for CASSEGSEQYF.

There are a few counts of this clonotype. This chain connects TRBV3-1 to TRBJ1-2, with D perhaps matching TRBD1 (5 bases). This CDR3 contains 14 residues. Trimming left V 4 bases short and J 3 bases short, with 12 bases between. Germline CDR1 LGHDT, CDR2 YNNKEL (reference sequence). The CDR3 DNA is TGTGCCAGCAGCCCGGGGGTTATCGACTATGGCTACACCTTC. Its protein product is CASSPGVIDYGYTF.

This clonotype was detected a few times. The chain couples TRBV11-1 to TRBJ2-3; 10 bases are shared with TRBD2. Germline lookup yields CDR1 SGHAT and CDR2 FQDESV (reference sequence). The CDR3 has 19 residues. Trimming at V came to 2 bases and at J to 0 bases, leaving 11 bases not matched to a gene. CDR3 sequence (DNA): TGTGCCAGCAGCTTATCCTTAGCGGGGGGACCCTCTAGCACAGATACGCAGTATTTT. This translates into CASSLSLAGGPSSTDTQYF.

At least ten counts were recorded for this clonotype. CDR3 amino acids: CSARDEVGYSPLHF. The CDR3 DNA is TGCAGTGCTCGGGACGAAGTTGGGTATTCACCCCTCCACTTT. V usage is TRBV20-1 and J usage is TRBJ1-6, with D maybe TRBD1 (5 bases). The germline V gene encodes CDR1 DFQATT and CDR2 SNEGSKA (reference sequence). V lost 5 bases, J lost 8 bases, and 16 bases lay in between. The CDR3 runs to 14 residues.

Ten or more counts support this clonotype. The CDR3 DNA reads as TGTGCCAGCAGCCTATCCGGGACTAACTACAATGAGCAGTTCTTC. It codes for CASSLSGTNYNEQFF. The chain has TRBV7-6 and TRBJ2-1, with TRBD2 matching 7 bases. The V segment lost 5 bases and the J segment 3 bases; nucleotides outside the gene matches: 7. The CDR3 sequence is 15 residues long. CDR1 and CDR2 (germline): SGHVS, FNYEAQ.

This clonotype came up a few times. V usage is TRBV5-6 and J usage is TRBJ2-3; TRBD1 agrees at 9 bases. Germline values: CDR1 SGHDT, CDR2 YYEEEE. The junction had 7 bases not matched to a gene; V was cut back by 6 bases and J by 8 bases. The CDR3 extends over 13 amino acids. CDR3 sequence: CASTMGQGGTQYF. The CDR3 nucleotides are TGTGCCAGCACCATGGGACAGGGCGGTACGCAGTATTTT.

The chain uses TRBV10-3 and TRBJ2-7; D not resolved. Germline assignment: CDR1 ENHRY and CDR2 SYGVKD. V lost 4 bases and J 2 bases, leaving 3 bases between the germline ends. CDR3 length: 11 residues. The CDR3 nucleotides are TGTGCCATCAGTGTCGCCTACGAGCAGTACTTC. It translates to CAISVAYEQYF.

This clonotype turned up a few times. The chain has TRBV4-3 and TRBJ2-2; D gene ambiguous. CDR3 length: 15 residues. CDR1 and CDR2 (germline): LGHNA, YSLEER. Trimming shortened V by 0 bases and J by 5 bases, and 10 bases separated the two germline ends. The DNA for the CDR3 is TGCGCCAGCAGCCAAGAAGGCGGACGGACCGGGGAGCTGTTTTTT. This sequence encodes CASSQEGGRTGELFF.